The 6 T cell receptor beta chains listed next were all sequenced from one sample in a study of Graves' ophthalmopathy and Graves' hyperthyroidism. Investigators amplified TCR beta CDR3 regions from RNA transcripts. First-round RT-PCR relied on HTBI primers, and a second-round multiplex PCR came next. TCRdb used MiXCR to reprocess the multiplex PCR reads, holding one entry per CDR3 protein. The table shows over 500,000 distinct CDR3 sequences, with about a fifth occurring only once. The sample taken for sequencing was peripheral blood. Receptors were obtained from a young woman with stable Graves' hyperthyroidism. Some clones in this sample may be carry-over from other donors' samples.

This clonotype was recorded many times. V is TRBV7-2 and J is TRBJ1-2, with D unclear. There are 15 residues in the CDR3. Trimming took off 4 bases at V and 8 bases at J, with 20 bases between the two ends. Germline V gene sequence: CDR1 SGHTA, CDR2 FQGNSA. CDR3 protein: CASSSTTPVFIGYTF. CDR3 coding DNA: TGTGCCAGCAGCTCCACCACTCCCGTGTTTATCGGCTACACCTTC.

The CDR3 DNA reads TGTGCCTGGAACTCGGGAGCGCGCCTCGATTCTTATGGCTACACCTTC. Amino acids: CAWNSGARLDSYGYTF. V usage is TRBV30 and J usage is TRBJ1-2, with D unclear. Trimming pared 4 bases from V and 5 bases from J, leaving 23 bases between. The germline CDR1 and CDR2 sequences are GTSNPN and SVGIG (reference sequence). The CDR3 extends over 16 amino acids.

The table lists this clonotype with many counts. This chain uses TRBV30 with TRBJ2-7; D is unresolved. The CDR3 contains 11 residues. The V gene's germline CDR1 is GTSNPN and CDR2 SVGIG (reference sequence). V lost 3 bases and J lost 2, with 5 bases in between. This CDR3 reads CAWRRAYEQYF. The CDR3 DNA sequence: TGTGCCTGGAGAAGGGCCTACGAGCAGTACTTC.

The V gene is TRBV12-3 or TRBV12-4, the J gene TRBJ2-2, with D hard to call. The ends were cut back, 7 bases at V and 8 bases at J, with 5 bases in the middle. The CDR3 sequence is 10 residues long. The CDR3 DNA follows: TGTGCCAGCAAGAAGGGGGAGCTGTTTTTT. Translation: CASKKGELFF.

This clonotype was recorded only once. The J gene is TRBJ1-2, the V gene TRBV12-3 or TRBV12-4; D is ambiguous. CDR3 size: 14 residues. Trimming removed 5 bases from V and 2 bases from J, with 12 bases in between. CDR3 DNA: TGTGCCAGCAGTCCGCAGACTGGGAACTATGGCTACACCTTC. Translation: CASSPQTGNYGYTF.

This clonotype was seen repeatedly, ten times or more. CDR3 nucleotide sequence: TGTGCTAGTGGTTTGGCCGGACAGGAGACAATTCTACAACAGGGCGAGCAGTACTTC. Translating it yields CASGLAGQETILQQGEQYF. The chain joins TRBV12-5 to TRBJ2-7, with 7 bases fitting TRBD1. This CDR3 is built from 19 residues. Germline CDR1 reads LGHNT; CDR2 reads FRNRAP. V shed 1 base, J shed 6 bases, and the junction held 21 bases outside the gene matches.